This record covers a single TCR beta chain. The antigen remains unidentified. These data are taken from a study of cytomegalovirus exposure and HLA in healthy donors. Study-wide results and caveats: Immune exposure information comprised only CMV serostatus. The authors judged a highly shared variant cluster likely a sequencing artifact.

PCR was performed using 60 Vbeta and 13 Jbeta primers. Sequencing used immunoSEQ multiplex PCR; TCRdb keeps in-frame clones, though not all of them. The table counts about 170,000 clones; around 0.79% lies in the top ten. The TCR originated in a woman under 30 in good health and CMV-seropositive. Sequenced: PBMCs.

The CDR3 here is CASSSQILGQGADEQYF. The CDR3 DNA follows: TGTGCCAGCAGCTCACAAATACTGGGACAGGGGGCCGACGAGCAGTACTTC. V usage is TRBV11-2 and J usage is TRBJ2-7; the match to TRBD1 covers 12 bases. Unmatched junction bases numbered 12, after V lost 4 bases and J lost 5 bases. The germline V gene encodes CDR1 SGHAT and CDR2 FQNNGV. The CDR3 is 17 residues long.